Listed here are 9 T cell receptor beta chains from one sample, sequenced in a study of shared clonotypes between healthy human individuals. TCRdb keeps only in-frame clones here, not all; method: immunoSEQ multiplex PCR. The sample shows about a million clones, about 75% of them seen only once. Sequenced: memory CD4+ T cells sorted from blood. Described subset: CD45RA-negative fraction. The source of these receptors is a man aged 18 to 29 in good health.

The chain couples TRBV28 to TRBJ2-7; 7 nucleotides line up with TRBD2. The germline V gene encodes CDR1 MDHEN and CDR2 SYDVKM. The CDR3 spans 15 residues. V dropped 8 bases and J dropped 3; count of bases not matched to a gene: 13. The CDR3 reads CASSPGGAVIYEQYF. The CDR3 DNA reads TGTGCCAGCTCCCCGGGGGGAGCGGTCATCTACGAGCAGTACTTC.

The chain recombines TRBV27 with TRBJ1-1; D unclear. The CDR3 contains 13 residues. CDR1 and CDR2 from the germline V gene are MNHEY and SMNVEV (reference sequence). V gave up 4 bases and J gave up 10 bases, with 16 bases separating them. CDR3 DNA: TGTGCCAGCAGTTCATCAGTGCGGGCAGGAGCTTTCTTT. Residues: CASSSSVRAGAFF.

The gene calls are TRBV14 and TRBJ2-1; D ambiguous. The CDR3 is made up of 12 amino acids. V dropped 0 bases and J dropped 11 bases, with 8 bases sitting between them. CDR1 and CDR2 (germline): SGHDN, FVKESK. The CDR3 coding sequence is TGTGCCAGCAGCCAAGATCGGGTAAAGCAGTTCTTC. This translates into CASSQDRVKQFF. The full variable domain, completed using reference TRBV14 and TRBJ2-1, is EAGVTQFPSHSVIEKGQTVTLRCDPISGHDNLYWYRRVMGKEIKFLLHFVKESKQDESGMPNNRFLAERTGGTYSTLKVQPAELEDSGVYFCASSQDRVKQFFGPGTRLTVL.

The gene calls are TRBV27 and TRBJ2-3; 9 nucleotides align to TRBD1. J was trimmed by 4 bases and V by 5 bases; bases with no gene match: 7. There are 15 residues in the CDR3. The germline gives CDR1 MNHEY, CDR2 SMNVEV (reference sequence). The CDR3 is CASSPGTGWADTQYF. The CDR3 DNA reads TGTGCCAGCAGTCCTGGGACAGGGTGGGCAGATACGCAGTATTTT.

The count of this clone is one. This chain uses TRBV2 with TRBJ1-4; D unclear. Trimming took 1 base from V and 4 from J, leaving 10 bases between them. Germline V gene data show CDR1 as SNHLY and CDR2 as FYNNEI. The CDR3 loop spans 15 amino acids. CDR3 sequence reads: CASSEDGRHNEKLFF. For the CDR3, the DNA is TGTGCCAGCAGTGAAGATGGGCGGCATAATGAAAAACTGTTTTTT. Together with reference TRBV2 and TRBJ1-4, the CDR3 gives the full variable domain: EPEVTQTPSHQVTQMGQEVILRCVPISNHLYFYWYRQILGQKVEFLVSFYNNEISEKSEIFDDQFSVERPDGSNFTLKIRSTKLEDSAMYFCASSEDGRHNEKLFFGSGTQLSVL.

The chain uses TRBV29-1 and TRBJ2-3; D is unclear. CDR1 and CDR2 (germline): SQVTM, ANQGSEA. The CDR3 loop spans 13 amino acids. V was cut by 7 bases and J by 0 bases, with 11 bases left in between. The CDR3 spells CSGDISSTDTQYF. Written as DNA, the CDR3 is TGCAGCGGAGACATATCTAGCACAGATACGCAGTATTTT.

As concerns this clone: One end of the junction is discordant with germline, which a read error may explain. J is TRBJ1-3 and V is TRBV2; no clear D gene. This CDR3 region has 16 residues. Germline V lookup: CDR1 SNHLY, CDR2 FYNNEI. The CDR3 sequence: CASSEETPSSGNTIYF. The CDR3 nucleotides are TGTGCCAGCAGCGAAGAGACACCGAGCTCTGGAAACACCATATATTTT.

This clone was picked up one time. This sequence joins TRBV2 and TRBJ1-4, with a tentative D call TRBD1 (5 bases). The V gene's germline CDR1 is SNHLY and CDR2 FYNNEI. Deletions cut 6 bases from V and 7 bases from J, with 15 bases between. There are 14 residues in the CDR3. CDR3 amino acids: CASRTDPIAEKLFF. Here the CDR3 DNA reads TGTGCCAGCAGGACAGACCCCATAGCTGAAAAACTGTTTTTT.

The gene calls are TRBV2 and TRBJ1-2, with 10 bases fitting TRBD1. The CDR3 contains 14 residues. After removal of 5 bases from V and 2 bases from J, the junction contained 2 bases not matched to a gene. Germline CDR1 SNHLY, CDR2 FYNNEI. CDR3 loop: CASSQTGGNYGYTF. The CDR3 region has the DNA TGTGCCAGCAGTCAGACAGGGGGCAACTATGGCTACACCTTC.